The T cell receptor beta chain described here comes from a study of cytomegalovirus exposure and HLA in healthy donors. PCR amplification relied on 60 Vbeta primers (plus 13 Jbeta primers). In the study's own analysis: Some 11 million shared chains were among the roughly 80 million unique TCR beta chains that a later analysis counted. Produced via immunoSEQ multiplex PCR; TCRdb's table is partial and in-frame only. That table is the source of V, J and clone size, and D and trimming were worked out from the DNA. This sample has over 80,000 clones, with roughly 74% found just once. This CDR3 spans 12 amino acids. V lost 6 bases and J lost 8, with 11 bases in between. From germline, CDR1 is KGHSH and CDR2 LQKENI.

This receptor was taken from a woman between 18 and 29 years old in good health and CMV-seropositive. Source material: PBMCs. V usage is TRBV18 and J usage is TRBJ2-1; D is uncertain. CDR3 protein: CASSQRVDEQFF. The CDR3 DNA reads TGTGCCAGCTCCCAACGGGTCGATGAGCAGTTCTTC.